This T cell receptor beta chain emerged from a study of T cells in women clearing cervical HPV infection. About the research overall: Donors had HPV16-related CIN3 or worse; 2 had invasive cancer. Only a few women had HLA typing results available. Study-level findings and limits: CIN3+ cases had significantly higher TCR repertoire richness than controls, but evenness did not differ.

Points on this clone: The target antigen is unknown.

All participants had a single incident cervical HPV16 infection, and prevalent HPV16 infections were excluded. Assay used: immunoSEQ multiplex PCR; TCRdb lists only in-frame clones, some missing. Recorded for this sample: over 20,000 clones. The specimen was blood buffy coat. The TCR originated in a woman between 18 and 70 years old with a cervical HPV16 infection that either progressed to CIN3+ or cleared (not recorded which).

The CDR3 sequence: CASSPGTGRVDYTF. The part of the CDR3 DNA that was read is TGTGCCAGCTCCCCCGGGACAGGGAGGGTCGAC. The V and J genes are TRBV18 and TRBJ1-2, with 9 bases that match TRBD1. From the germline J gene comes the end of the CDR3, since the read stops 3 residues before it. This CDR3 spans 14 amino acids. In germline, CDR1 is KGHSH, CDR2 LQKENI.